The 28 T cell receptor beta chains below come from one sample, sequenced in a study of blood T cell repertoires in COVID-19 (dated by TCRdb to 2018 to 2021). The library was prepared using the immunoSEQ multiplex PCR assay. Imported from immuneACCESS, the table was reduced by TCRdb to in-frame sequences with V and J called. These copies leave out some clones; in studies compared against another copy, an unresolved V gene accounts for under half, and the cause of the remainder is not known. The sample table records approximately 240,000 clones; approximately 86% of these occur just once. The ten most abundant clones make up just under 6.5% of the sample. The sample was peripheral blood. The receptors come from a woman aged 55 to 70 with active or convalescent COVID-19.

The genes are TRBV4-1 and TRBJ2-3; D is perhaps TRBD2 (6 bases). The germline gives CDR1 MGHRA, CDR2 YSYEKL. The CDR3 has 15 amino acids. V was cut by 5 bases and J by 0 bases, with 12 bases left in between. The CDR3 nucleotides read TGCGCCAGCAGCGGAGTTGGGACTAGCACAGATACGCAGTATTTT. Translating gives CASSGVGTSTDTQYF.

Remarks on this clone: Compared with germline, one end of the junction differs, possibly owing to a read error. The chain combines TRBV4-2 with TRBJ2-7, with a weak D call TRBD2 (7 bases). CDR1 LGHNA and CDR2 YNFKEQ come from the germline V gene. This CDR3 has 17 amino acids. CDR3 residues: CASNQGGGRGRVYEQYF. The CDR3 DNA follows: TGTGCCAGCAACCAAGGGGGGGGCAGGGGACGAGTCTACGAGCAGTACTTC.

This clone was counted between two and nine times. The rearrangement joins TRBV6-1 to TRBJ1-2; D is unclear. The CDR3 contains 12 residues. In germline, CDR1 is MNHNS, CDR2 SASEGT. Between the trimmed V and J ends, which lost 5 bases and 7 bases, there was a span of 11 bases. CDR3 loop: CASSSPSGGYTF. DNA for the CDR3: TGTGCCAGCAGTTCTCCTTCGGGTGGCTACACCTTC.

The sample holds a few counts of this clone. The chain uses TRBV3-1 (or the pseudogene TRBV3-2) and TRBJ1-1; a possible D gene is TRBD1 (6 bases). The germline V gene encodes CDR1 LGHDT and CDR2 YNNKEL (reference sequence). The CDR3 is made up of 12 amino acids. Between the trimmed V and J ends, which lost 4 bases and 7 bases, there was a span of 10 bases. CDR3 sequence (DNA): TGTGCCAGCAGCCCACCAGGGGTTGAAGCTTTCTTT. Protein sequence: CASSPPGVEAFF.

The V and J genes are TRBV9 and TRBJ2-3, with 9 nucleotides matching TRBD2. CDR3 length: 16 amino acids. V trimming: 4 bases; J trimming: 5 bases; junction bases outside the gene matches: 11. CDR1 and CDR2 (germline): SGDLS, YYNGEE. CDR3 protein: CASSPGAGGPVDTQYF. The CDR3 bases are TGTGCCAGCAGCCCCGGGGCGGGAGGGCCCGTAGATACGCAGTATTTT.

V and J are TRBV11-2 and TRBJ2-7, with 10 bases lining up with TRBD1. V trimming: 6 bases; J trimming: 1 base; junction bases outside the gene matches: 9. The CDR3 consists of 16 residues. Germline lookup yields CDR1 SGHAT and CDR2 FQNNGV. CDR3 DNA sequence: TGTGCCAGCAGAACCTTCGGGACAGGGGCATCCTACGAGCAGTACTTC. Protein sequence: CASRTFGTGASYEQYF.

This sequence joins TRBV2 and TRBJ1-2, with 10 nucleotides matching TRBD1. The V gene end was trimmed by 6 bases and the J gene end by 5 bases; junction bases not matched to a gene: 9. CDR1 and CDR2 (germline): SNHLY, FYNNEI. This CDR3 contains 15 residues. In DNA, the CDR3 is TGTGCCAGCAGGACCGGGACAGGGGAGGGGTATGGCTACACCTTC. Translated, it gives CASRTGTGEGYGYTF.

This clone has a handful of counts. The rearrangement uses TRBV4-1 and TRBJ1-6; 7 positions match TRBD1. This CDR3 region has 15 residues. The V gene end was trimmed by 6 bases and the J gene end by 8 bases; junction bases not matched to a gene: 10. Germline values: CDR1 MGHRA, CDR2 YSYEKL. CDR3 loop: CASRRDSSIHSPLHF. The CDR3 nucleotides are TGCGCCAGCAGAAGGGACAGTTCTATTCATTCACCCCTCCACTTT.

The rearrangement joins TRBV5-4 to TRBJ1-2; tentative D call: TRBD1 (5 bases). V lost 7 bases, J lost 8 bases, and 12 bases lay in between. Germline V gene data show CDR1 as SGHNT and CDR2 as YYREEE (reference sequence). This CDR3 spans 11 amino acids. The CDR3 sequence is CASGPGKGYTF. The CDR3 nucleotides read TGTGCCAGCGGGCCAGGGAAAGGCTACACCTTC.

The rearrangement joins TRBV27 to TRBJ2-3, with TRBD1 matching over 7 bases. With 8 bases clipped from V and 3 bases from J, the junction kept 11 bases outside the gene matches. The CDR3 consists of 15 residues. The germline CDR1 and CDR2 sequences are MNHEY and SMNVEV (reference sequence). In nucleotides, the CDR3 is TGTGCCAGCTCCTTTCGCAGGGGGTTTACAGATACGCAGTATTTT. Protein sequence: CASSFRRGFTDTQYF.

The chain employs TRBV2 and TRBJ2-5; 11 nucleotides line up with TRBD1. The germline V gene has CDR1 SNHLY and CDR2 FYNNEI. J was trimmed by 1 base and V by 3 bases; bases with no gene match: 4. The CDR3 totals 16 residues. The CDR3 nucleotides are TGTGCCAGCAGTGATGGGACAGGGGGACTCCAAGAGACCCAGTACTTC. Encoded protein: CASSDGTGGLQETQYF.

V gene TRBV5-1 combines with J gene TRBJ2-3; a possible D gene is TRBD2 (6 bases). The V end lost 7 bases, the J end lost 1 base, and 13 bases lay between the germline ends. Germline V lookup: CDR1 SGHRS, CDR2 YFSETQ. This CDR3 is built from 14 residues. CDR3 amino acids: CASGNTGGTDTQYF. CDR3 nucleotides: TGCGCCAGCGGGAATACGGGAGGCACAGATACGCAGTATTTT. The entire variable domain, with the rest obtained from reference TRBV5-1 and TRBJ2-3, is as follows: KAGVTQTPRYLIKTRGQQVTLSCSPISGHRSVSWYQQTPGQGLQFLFEYFSETQRNKGNFPGRFSGRQFSNSRSEMNVSTLELGDSALYLCASGNTGGTDTQYFGPGTRLTVL.

This clone has just one count. The gene calls are TRBV12-3 or TRBV12-4 and TRBJ2-1, with D uncertain. The CDR3 has 13 amino acids. V was trimmed by 5 bases and J by 5 bases, leaving 10 bases between them. The CDR3 spells CASSPIQDNEQFF. CDR3 nucleotides: TGTGCCAGCAGTCCGATTCAGGACAATGAGCAGTTCTTC.

The chain combines TRBV3-1 (or the pseudogene TRBV3-2) with TRBJ2-1; TRBD2 might be the D (5 bases). There are 13 residues in the CDR3. Germline CDR1 is LGHDT and CDR2 is YNNKEL (reference sequence). V lost 7 bases to trimming and J lost 7 bases, with 14 bases between them. The CDR3 reads CASTKLDQNEQFF. The CDR3 nucleotides are TGTGCCAGCACCAAACTAGATCAAAATGAGCAGTTCTTC.

The chain is built from TRBV4-1 and TRBJ1-2, with 12 positions matching TRBD1. Germline CDR1 MGHRA, CDR2 YSYEKL. CDR3 size: 16 residues. V shed 5 bases, J shed 7 bases, and the junction held 11 bases outside the gene matches. CDR3: CASSGDRGPRRGGYTF. The CDR3 nucleotides are TGCGCCAGCAGCGGGGACAGGGGGCCCCGGCGTGGTGGCTACACCTTC.

This clone occurred a few times. The chain recombines TRBV27 with TRBJ1-5; tentative D call: TRBD1 (5 bases). V gave up 2 bases and J gave up 7 bases, with 9 bases separating them. This CDR3 has 13 amino acids. Germline lookup yields CDR1 MNHEY and CDR2 SMNVEV (reference sequence). The CDR3 nucleotides read TGTGCCAGCAGTTTAGGGGGAGGGCAGCCCCAGCATTTT. It encodes CASSLGGGQPQHF.

The chain recombines TRBV6-5 with TRBJ2-5, with a tentative D call TRBD2 (7 bases). Germline V gives CDR1 MNHEY, CDR2 SVGAGI. The CDR3 contains 16 residues. Deletions cut 1 base from V and 3 bases from J, with 15 bases between. CDR3 in amino acids: CASSYWVAGAKETQYF. CDR3 in DNA: TGTGCCAGCAGTTACTGGGTCGCGGGGGCTAAAGAGACCCAGTACTTC.

The chain is built from TRBV7-3 and TRBJ2-3; D is unresolved. The V gene's germline CDR1 is SGHTA and CDR2 FQGTGA. This CDR3 contains 16 residues. The ends were cut back, 2 bases at V and 0 bases at J, with 12 bases in the middle. The CDR3 DNA reads as TGTGCCAGCAGCTTAGTGGCGGATACTAGCACAGATACGCAGTATTTT. It codes for CASSLVADTSTDTQYF.

This clone appeared once. The V and J genes are TRBV3-1 (or the pseudogene TRBV3-2) and TRBJ1-1; 8 bases are a match to TRBD1. Germline V gives CDR1 LGHDT, CDR2 YNNKEL (reference sequence). The CDR3 consists of 15 residues. With 10 bases clipped from V and 1 base from J, the junction kept 11 bases outside the gene matches. The CDR3 here is CATTSWTGRNTEAFF. The CDR3 coding sequence is TGTGCCACCACCTCTTGGACAGGGAGGAACACTGAAGCTTTCTTT.

There are a few counts of this clone. This chain links TRBV19 with TRBJ2-1; 9 bases agree with TRBD1. The CDR3 contains 15 residues. Unmatched junction bases numbered 10, after V lost 5 bases and J lost 8 bases. Germline CDR1 reads LNHDA; CDR2 reads SQIVND (reference sequence). The CDR3 loop is CASSPLGQGLDEQFF. In DNA, the CDR3 is TGTGCCAGTAGTCCCCTGGGACAGGGCCTAGATGAGCAGTTCTTC. Full variable domain (remainder filled in from reference TRBV19 and TRBJ2-1): DGGITQSPKYLFRKEGQNVTLSCEQNLNHDAMYWYRQDPGQGLRLIYYSQIVNDFQKGDIAEGYSVSREKKESFPLTVTSAQKNPTAFYLCASSPLGQGLDEQFFGPGTRLTVL.

The rearrangement links TRBV5-1 to TRBJ2-7, with 7 bases fitting TRBD2. The germline CDR1 and CDR2 sequences are SGHRS and YFSETQ. The CDR3 extends over 15 amino acids. The J segment lost 6 bases and the V segment lost 2 bases, leaving 11 bases of the junction unmatched. DNA of the CDR3: TGCGCCAGCAGCTTTACTAGCGCGGGGGTAAGCGAGCAGTACTTC. Amino acids: CASSFTSAGVSEQYF.

This chain uses TRBV10-3 with TRBJ2-6, with 9 bases identical to TRBD2. The V gene end was trimmed by 4 bases and the J gene end by 0 bases; junction bases not matched to a gene: 7. The CDR3 length is 18 residues. Germline V CDR1 and CDR2: ENHRY, SYGVKD. DNA for the CDR3: TGTGCCATCAGTGCGGATCTAGCGGGACCCTCTGGGGCCAACGTCCTGACTTTC. This gives the protein CAISADLAGPSGANVLTF.

The chain employs TRBV10-3 and TRBJ1-5, with D possibly matching TRBD1 (5 bases). With 9 bases removed from V and 5 bases from J, the gap between germline ends came to 14 bases. The V gene's germline CDR1 is ENHRY and CDR2 SYGVKD. The CDR3 is 13 amino acids. CDR3 sequence reads: CAMSDRGDQPQHF. In DNA form, the CDR3 reads TGTGCCATGTCGGATCGGGGGGATCAGCCCCAGCATTTT.

The gene calls are TRBV6-9 and TRBJ2-7; 9 bases match TRBD1. Germline V gene sequence: CDR1 MNHGY, CDR2 SVAAGI. CDR3 size: 17 residues. The V and J ends lost 6 bases and 3 bases, in that order; junction bases with no gene match: 15. This CDR3 reads CASSPFPGTGQIYEQYF. CDR3 bases: TGTGCCAGCAGCCCATTTCCCGGGACAGGGCAAATCTACGAGCAGTACTTC.

The V gene is TRBV4-2, the J gene TRBJ2-7; 8 nucleotides match TRBD2. After removal of 6 bases from V and 1 base from J, the junction contained 5 bases not matched to a gene. Germline lookup yields CDR1 LGHNA and CDR2 YNFKEQ. The CDR3 consists of 14 residues. CDR3 in amino acids: CASSRASGSYEQYF. Written as DNA, the CDR3 is TGTGCCAGCAGTAGGGCTAGCGGGTCCTACGAGCAGTACTTC.

V gene TRBV6-5 combines with J gene TRBJ1-2; tentative D call: TRBD1 (5 bases). CDR1 is MNHEY, CDR2 SVGAGI, per germline. V was pared by 2 bases and J by 1 base, with 11 bases between. The CDR3 loop spans 15 amino acids. CDR3 in DNA: TGTGCCAGCAGTTACGACGGGACTCGTAACTATGGCTACACCTTC. Translated: CASSYDGTRNYGYTF.

This sequence joins TRBV7-2 and TRBJ2-2; TRBD1 aligns across 9 bases. The CDR3 contains 16 residues. Germline V lookup: CDR1 SGHTA, CDR2 FQGNSA. V trimming: 5 bases; J trimming: 6 bases; junction bases outside the gene matches: 10. This CDR3 is CASSGPGQGFPGELFF. The CDR3 DNA sequence: TGTGCCAGCAGCGGCCCGGGACAGGGCTTCCCCGGGGAGCTGTTTTTT.

The table lists this clone with many counts. The chain links TRBV25-1 to TRBJ1-1; 9 nucleotides line up with TRBD1. The length of the CDR3 is 14 residues. V dropped 6 bases and J dropped 6; count of bases not matched to a gene: 8. CDR1 and CDR2 (germline): MGHDK, SYGVNS. CDR3 nucleotides: TGTGCCAGCAGGGACAGGGGAGAGTGGGCTGAAGCTTTCTTT. This encodes CASRDRGEWAEAFF.